The 27 T cell receptor beta chains below come from one sample, sequenced in a study of graft-versus-host responses after intestinal transplantation. These receptors lack a known antigen. Using immunoSEQ multiplex PCR, the repertoire was profiled, and TCRdb retains in-frame clones only, with some absent. The data contain approximately 71,000 clones, about 90% of them singletons. This specimen was unstimulated CD8+ T cells sorted from spleen or lymph node cells, taken before intestinal transplant. Source of these receptors: a human donor who received an intestinal transplant.

In its sample, this clone was seen once. The chain couples TRBV5-1 to TRBJ2-6, with 8 bases fitting TRBD1. The CDR3 contains 17 residues. CDR1 and CDR2 (germline): SGHRS, YFSETQ. V trimming: 3 bases; J trimming: 2 bases; junction bases outside the gene matches: 7. The CDR3 region has the DNA TGCGCCAGCAGCTCCCGGACAGGGAGCGCTGGGGCCAACGTCCTGACTTTC. This translates into CASSSRTGSAGANVLTF. The full variable domain, completed using reference TRBV5-1 and TRBJ2-6, is KAGVTQTPRYLIKTRGQQVTLSCSPISGHRSVSWYQQTPGQGLQFLFEYFSETQRNKGNFPGRFSGRQFSNSRSEMNVSTLELGDSALYLCASSSRTGSAGANVLTFGAGSRLTVL.

Regarding this clone: Other DNA sequences in this specimen translate into the identical CDR3. The chain couples TRBV9 to TRBJ2-7, with TRBD2 matching over 7 bases. The CDR3 contains 15 residues. Germline V gene data show CDR1 as SGDLS and CDR2 as YYNGEE. Trimming at V came to 0 bases and at J to 0 bases, leaving 3 bases not matched to a gene. CDR3 in amino acids: CASSVGAGSSYEQYF. CDR3 DNA: TGTGCCAGCAGCGTAGGAGCGGGGAGCTCCTACGAGCAGTACTTC.

The chain carries TRBV27 and TRBJ2-7; 9 bases line up with TRBD1. V shed 0 bases, J shed 6 bases, and the junction held 6 bases outside the gene matches. CDR1 is MNHEY and CDR2 is SMNVEV in the germline V gene (reference sequence). This CDR3 has 15 amino acids. Here the CDR3 DNA reads TGTGCCAGCAGTTTATCCGGACAGGGGCCTGGCGAGCAGTACTTC. Translated: CASSLSGQGPGEQYF.

The chain employs TRBV27 and TRBJ2-3; 8 bases map to TRBD1. The germline V gene encodes CDR1 MNHEY and CDR2 SMNVEV (reference sequence). CDR3 size: 14 residues. The trim removed 3 bases at V and 3 bases at J, leaving 2 bases unmatched. The CDR3 protein is CASSFTGGTDTQYF. The CDR3 nucleotides read TGTGCCAGCAGTTTCACAGGGGGTACAGATACGCAGTATTTT.

CDR3 in DNA: TGTGCCAGCAGTTGTCTTGGCTGCGAGCAGTACTTC. Translating gives CASSCLGCEQYF. The gene calls are TRBV27 and TRBJ2-7; D is unclear. This CDR3 has 12 amino acids. CDR1 is MNHEY and CDR2 is SMNVEV in the germline V gene (reference sequence). V shed 4 bases and J shed 6 bases, with 10 bases lying between them.

This clone was observed once. The V gene is TRBV4-2, the J gene TRBJ2-1; D is perhaps TRBD2 (5 bases). The CDR3 extends over 17 amino acids. The V and J ends lost 1 base and 6 bases respectively, with 19 bases between them. From germline, CDR1 is LGHNA and CDR2 YNFKEQ. The CDR3 region has the DNA TGTGCCAGCAGCCAAGGGTCGTACTACTCAGAGGGCAATGAGCAGTTCTTC. Its translation is CASSQGSYYSEGNEQFF.

V is TRBV7-6 and J is TRBJ2-1; 7 bases match TRBD2. V lost 5 bases and J lost 3; bases outside the gene matches: 7. CDR1 and CDR2 from the germline V gene are SGHVS and FNYEAQ. CDR3 size: 15 residues. CDR3 sequence reads: CASSPPGGNYNEQFF. Written as DNA, the CDR3 is TGTGCCAGCAGCCCACCCGGGGGGAACTACAATGAGCAGTTCTTC.

The gene calls are TRBV5-6 and TRBJ2-1; 8 bases match TRBD2. The CDR3 length is 14 residues. Germline values: CDR1 SGHDT, CDR2 YYEEEE. With 7 bases clipped from V and 12 bases from J, the junction kept 15 bases outside the gene matches. The CDR3 DNA reads TGTGCCAGCTATACTAGCGGAAATCCTTGGGGGCAGTTCTTC. Translated, it gives CASYTSGNPWGQFF.

The J gene is TRBJ1-1, the V gene TRBV28; the D is unclear. Germline assignment: CDR1 MDHEN and CDR2 SYDVKM. The ends were cut back, 3 bases at V and 7 bases at J, with 15 bases in the middle. CDR3 size: 14 residues. CDR3 sequence (DNA): TGTGCCAGCAGTTTCGTACTTGGTTTTGGTGAAGCTTTCTTT. Its protein is CASSFVLGFGEAFF.

The chain uses TRBV25-1 and TRBJ1-2, with D unclear. Looked up from germline, CDR1 is MGHDK and CDR2 is SYGVNS. The CDR3 runs 12 residues. V shed 1 base and J shed 6 bases, with 6 bases lying between them. The CDR3 is CASSEFGDGYTF. The CDR3 nucleotides read TGTGCCAGCAGTGAATTCGGGGATGGCTACACCTTC.

The chain links TRBV28 to TRBJ2-7, with D tentatively TRBD2 (5 bases). Deletions cut 5 bases from V and 5 bases from J, with 16 bases between. The CDR3 contains 14 residues. Germline CDR1 is MDHEN and CDR2 is SYDVKM. CDR3 protein: CASSMVGYGNEQYF. CDR3 DNA: TGTGCCAGCAGTATGGTCGGTTACGGGAACGAGCAGTACTTC.

This chain uses TRBV4-1 with TRBJ1-6; D ambiguous. Trimming removed 1 base at V and 10 bases at J, with 17 bases between. The CDR3 spans 16 residues. Germline V gives CDR1 MGHRA, CDR2 YSYEKL. The chain's CDR3 is CASSQVEVPSWSPLHF. The CDR3 coding sequence is TGCGCCAGCAGCCAAGTCGAGGTCCCATCATGGTCACCCCTCCACTTT.

The chain is built from TRBV9 and TRBJ2-7; 11 bases line up with TRBD2. Unmatched junction bases numbered 3, after V lost 0 bases and J lost 4 bases. The germline gives CDR1 SGDLS, CDR2 YYNGEE. The CDR3 consists of 15 residues. This chain's CDR3 is CASSVGGTSGYEQYF. Written as DNA, the CDR3 is TGTGCCAGCAGCGTAGGTGGGACTAGCGGTTACGAGCAGTACTTC.

This clone came up a few times. This chain joins TRBV10-1 and TRBJ1-5; possible D gene TRBD1, 5 bases. The CDR3 is 19 residues long. V shed 6 bases and J shed 0 bases, with 24 bases lying between them. From germline, CDR1 is WNHNN and CDR2 SYGVQD (reference sequence). This chain's CDR3 is CASRGDSDRRLYSNQPQHF. Written as DNA, the CDR3 is TGCGCCAGCAGGGGGGACTCCGACCGTAGACTGTATAGCAATCAGCCCCAGCATTTT.

The rearrangement links TRBV6-1 to TRBJ1-5; possible D gene TRBD1, 5 bases. V was clipped by 3 bases and J by 1 base, with 13 bases between them. This CDR3 is 16 amino acids long. CDR1 MNHNS and CDR2 SASEGT come from the germline V gene. The CDR3 sequence is CASSEFRVGSNQPQHF. The CDR3 nucleotides read TGTGCCAGCAGTGAGTTCAGGGTTGGAAGCAATCAGCCCCAGCATTTT.

The V gene is TRBV5-6, the J gene TRBJ1-1, with TRBD1 matching 8 bases. CDR3 length: 12 amino acids. The germline gives CDR1 SGHDT, CDR2 YYEEEE. Trimming removed 5 bases from V and 8 bases from J; junction bases left unmatched: 5. The CDR3 nucleotides are TGTGCCAGCAGTTGGGACAGGCAAGAAGCTTTCTTT. It specifies CASSWDRQEAFF.

This chain links TRBV28 with TRBJ2-5; D ambiguous. V was trimmed by 4 bases and J by 4 bases, leaving 10 bases between them. Germline values: CDR1 MDHEN, CDR2 SYDVKM. This CDR3 contains 13 residues. CDR3 bases: TGTGCCAGCAGTTCTCGGGTTCTAGAGACCCAGTACTTC. Protein: CASSSRVLETQYF.

This clone was observed a few times. This chain connects TRBV28 to TRBJ1-1; 8 bases align to TRBD1. CDR3 length: 14 residues. Per the germline V gene, CDR1 is MDHEN and CDR2 is SYDVKM. V shed 6 bases and J 5 bases; nucleotides not matched to a gene: 8. The CDR3 coding sequence is TGTGCCAGCAGCGCCAGGGGGCTGAGAACTGAAGCTTTCTTT. Translated: CASSARGLRTEAFF.

This chain joins TRBV27 and TRBJ1-5; D might be TRBD1 (6 bases). The germline gives CDR1 MNHEY, CDR2 SMNVEV (reference sequence). The CDR3 extends over 15 amino acids. V was clipped by 6 bases and J by 5 bases, with 17 bases between them. DNA for the CDR3: TGTGCCAGCAGATCAGGGGCCATGGTTCATCAGCCCCAGCATTTT. It specifies CASRSGAMVHQPQHF.

V and J are TRBV4-2 and TRBJ1-4; 7 nucleotides line up with TRBD1. The CDR3 covers 15 residues. V lost 4 bases, J lost 5 bases, and 7 bases stayed unmatched. Germline CDR1 is LGHNA and CDR2 is YNFKEQ. The CDR3 region is CASSPWDSENEKLFF. The CDR3 DNA sequence: TGTGCCAGCAGCCCGTGGGACAGTGAAAATGAAAAACTGTTTTTT.

The chain uses TRBV29-1 and TRBJ2-2, with TRBD1 matching over 8 bases. V dropped 2 bases and J dropped 4; count of bases not matched to a gene: 6. The CDR3 runs to 15 residues. Germline loops: CDR1 SQVTM, CDR2 ANQGSEA. CDR3 coding DNA: TGCAGCGTTGAATTTGAAGGACAGGGCACCGGGGAGCTGTTTTTT. It codes for CSVEFEGQGTGELFF.

This clone came up once. The DNA for the CDR3 is TGTGCCAGCAGTTTACGGCAGGGGGAAGCTTTCTTT. It is translated as CASSLRQGEAFF. The J gene is TRBJ1-1, the V gene TRBV27; D possibly corresponds to TRBD1 (6 bases). The CDR3 is made up of 12 amino acids. CDR1 is MNHEY and CDR2 is SMNVEV in the germline V gene (reference sequence). The V and J ends lost 2 bases and 8 bases respectively, with 9 bases between them.

The rearrangement links TRBV2 to TRBJ1-4, with a weak D call TRBD1 (5 bases). Germline V CDR1 and CDR2: SNHLY, FYNNEI. The V gene lost 9 bases and the J gene lost 3 bases, with 17 bases spanning the gap. The CDR3 covers 15 residues. CDR3 amino acids: CASRQGLTPNEKLFF. The CDR3 DNA sequence: TGTGCCAGTCGGCAGGGCCTTACTCCTAATGAAAAACTGTTTTTT.

The chain uses TRBV2 and TRBJ2-2; D may be TRBD1 (6 bases). V lost 5 bases and J 2 bases, leaving 24 bases between the germline ends. There are 19 residues in the CDR3. Germline CDR1 SNHLY, CDR2 FYNNEI. CDR3 nucleotide sequence: TGTGCCAGCAGTAGACCATTCAATGGTGGGGGCGAAAACACCGGGGAGCTGTTTTTT. Translation gives CASSRPFNGGGENTGELFF.

The CDR3, as DNA: TGTGCCAGCAGTGACTTTTGGGGGGGCGGGGAGGGCTACACCTTC. Translation: CASSDFWGGGEGYTF. This chain uses TRBV6-1 with TRBJ1-2; maybe TRBD1 (6 bases). The germline V gene has CDR1 MNHNS and CDR2 SASEGT. This CDR3 spans 15 amino acids. V was clipped by 3 bases and J by 8 bases, with 19 bases between them.

The CDR3 nucleotides are TGCGCCAGCAGCTTGAGAACCGGGACAGGGTTCCACGAGCAGTACTTC. This gives the protein CASSLRTGTGFHEQYF. This sequence joins TRBV5-1 and TRBJ2-7; 9 positions match TRBD1. The CDR3 sequence is 16 residues long. The V gene's germline CDR1 is SGHRS and CDR2 YFSETQ. The J segment lost 5 bases and the V segment lost 1 base, leaving 10 bases of the junction unmatched.

The chain is built from TRBV9 and TRBJ2-2; TRBD1 matches at 10 bases. With V trimmed by 3 bases and J by 7 bases, 15 bases remained unmatched. Germline CDR1 and CDR2: SGDLS and YYNGEE. This CDR3 contains 18 residues. The CDR3 DNA reads TGTGCCAGCAGCGATGGGGATCTTTTGGGACAGGGGAGCGGGGAGCTGTTTTTT. Protein sequence: CASSDGDLLGQGSGELFF.